This T cell receptor beta chain was sequenced for a study of OX40 agonist ivuxolimab in advanced cancers. In the study overall: Of mixed ages from about 20 to 80 and averaging about 56 years, the group was just under 85% male. One hepatocellular carcinoma and two cutaneous melanoma patients partially responded.

The germline gives CDR1 MNHEY, CDR2 SMNVEV (reference sequence). Trimming cost V 0 bases and J 8 bases; bases outside gene matches: 3. This CDR3 spans 14 amino acids. The study, taken as a whole, reports: Nonresponders, in some cases, also had low normalized T-cell clonal expansion. CD4+ and CD8+ T cells in blood underwent clonal expansion by week 6 at 0.1 to 3.0 mg/kg.

Some clones are missing from TCRdb's copy, which holds only in-frame ones; the method was immunoSEQ multiplex PCR. The profile shows about 36,000 clones, 78% of them singletons. This clone was seen a handful of times. Its target is not known. The rearrangement uses TRBV27 and TRBJ2-2; 7 bases align to TRBD1. This receptor was identified in an adult with an advanced solid tumor such as melanoma, head and neck, liver or kidney cancer. The sample here was CD4+ or CD8+ T cells sorted from blood, taken in a trial of the OX40 agonist ivuxolimab. The CDR3 DNA reads as TGTGCCAGCAGTTTATCTACGGACAGGGGGGAGCTGTTTTTT. It translates to CASSLSTDRGELFF.